The text below deals with one TCR beta chain. Its antigen is not known. The data are from a study of CD8 T cells in Susac syndrome. General observations from the study: The TCR sequencing and HLA analysis in the study involved a relatively small number of individuals, as the study acknowledged.

Bulk CD8+ and CD4+ cells came from magnetic negative isolation; CD8+ TEMRA by FACS. About 0.45 to 1 ug RNA was reverse transcribed with random hexamers. The amplification used immunoSEQ multiplex PCR on TCR beta CDR3; it spanned 54 Vbeta and 13 Jbeta. TCRdb re-called the immunoSEQ multiplex PCR reads with MiXCR, one entry per CDR3 protein. This sample yields 150,000 to 200,000 distinct CDR3 sequences, of which around 93% are seen a single time; approximately 0.098% belongs to the top ten. Germline trimming cut 3 bases from V and 3 bases from J; bases unmatched to any gene: 11. The CDR3 length is 16 residues. CDR1 is GTSNPN, CDR2 SVGIG, per germline (reference sequence).

V usage is TRBV30 and J usage is TRBJ2-7; 10 positions match TRBD2. Sequencing was performed on CD4+ T cells from PBMCs. The TCR sequence derives from a human donor in good health. The DNA for the CDR3 is TGTGCCTGGAGAGCCGGGACTAGCGTTATATTCTACGAGCAGTACTTC. This gives the protein CAWRAGTSVIFYEQYF.